The T cell receptor beta chain under discussion was sequenced for a study of T cell changes during pregnancy in multiple sclerosis. Sequencing used immunoSEQ multiplex PCR; TCRdb keeps in-frame clones, though not all of them. The sample contains 35,000 to 40,000 clones, around 90% of which appear only once. This CDR3 is built from 17 residues. The germline CDR1 and CDR2 sequences are LNHDA and SQIVND (reference sequence). V shed 11 bases and J shed 0 bases, with 23 bases lying between them. The V call is TRBV19, the J call TRBJ2-1, with D perhaps matching TRBD2 (5 bases). This TCR came from a female donor with multiple sclerosis, enrolled in a pregnancy study. The sequencing here drew on CD8+ T cells from peripheral blood mononuclear cells, taken in the third trimester of pregnancy. CDR3 loop: CACQATSSGDSYNEQFF. Written as DNA, the CDR3 is TGTGCCTGCCAGGCGACTTCGAGCGGCGACTCCTACAATGAGCAGTTCTTC.